This record concerns one TCR beta chain sequence. Its cognate antigen is unknown. This sample was included in a study of OX40 agonist ivuxolimab in advanced cancers. Study details: Therapy given before enrollment (anti-PD-1, anti-PD-L1 or anti-CTLA-4) was allowed, and around 44% had some.

Study-wide findings and caveats: Also present in some nonresponders was a low level of normalized T-cell clonal expansion.

Trimming removed 0 bases from V and 0 bases from J, with 12 bases in between. The CDR3 covers 16 residues. The germline CDR1 and CDR2 sequences are MNHNS and SASEGT. Systemic immunosuppression or autoimmune disease history was grounds to exclude patients. The assay was immunoSEQ multiplex PCR, and TCRdb's table has in-frame clones only and misses some. This sample has fewer than 90,000 clones, with about nine tenths found just once. Sequenced material: CD4+ or CD8+ T cells sorted from blood, taken in a trial of the OX40 agonist ivuxolimab. This chain connects TRBV6-1 to TRBJ2-7; D perhaps matches TRBD2 (5 bases). The origin of this receptor is an adult with an advanced solid tumor such as melanoma, head and neck, liver or kidney cancer. The CDR3 loop reads CASSEAGSVSSYEQYF. As DNA, the CDR3 is TGTGCCAGCAGTGAAGCGGGGAGCGTGAGCTCCTACGAGCAGTACTTC.